Listed here are 29 T cell receptor beta chains from one sample, sequenced in a study of T cell responses to AZD1222 COVID-19 vaccine. Sequenced by immunoSEQ multiplex PCR; TCRdb stores in-frame clones only, minus some. Among some 180,000 clones listed, 85% to 95% were seen once. This material consisted of peripheral blood, taken 28 days after the second AZD1222 dose. The receptors shown here come from an adult who received the AZD1222 COVID-19 vaccine.

The chain carries TRBV28 and TRBJ1-5, with TRBD1 as a possible D gene (6 bases). In germline, CDR1 is MDHEN, CDR2 SYDVKM. The germline V and J ends were trimmed by 7 bases and 0 bases, with 19 bases remaining between them. This CDR3 comprises 17 residues. CDR3 amino acids: CASNGRTAGYSNQPQHF. As DNA, the CDR3 is TGTGCCAGCAATGGACGGACAGCCGGATATAGCAATCAGCCCCAGCATTTT.

The J gene is TRBJ2-2, the V gene TRBV9; no reliable D call. Germline CDR1 reads SGDLS; CDR2 reads YYNGEE. The CDR3 covers 15 residues. Trimming took 0 bases from V and 4 from J, leaving 10 bases between them. The CDR3 loop reads CASSVENQPTGELFF. CDR3 nucleotides: TGTGCCAGCAGCGTAGAAAATCAGCCCACCGGGGAGCTGTTTTTT.

The CDR3 protein is CASETGPAGANVLTF. CDR3 DNA: TGTGCCAGCGAGACAGGCCCCGCTGGGGCCAACGTCCTGACTTTC. V usage is TRBV2 and J usage is TRBJ2-6; tentatively, D is TRBD1 (6 bases). The CDR3 has 15 residues. V lost 8 bases, J lost 2 bases, and 13 bases lay in between. CDR1 is SNHLY, CDR2 FYNNEI, per germline. The whole variable domain, remainder taken from reference TRBV2 and TRBJ2-6, is EPEVTQTPSHQVTQMGQEVILRCVPISNHLYFYWYRQILGQKVEFLVSFYNNEISEKSEIFDDQFSVERPDGSNFTLKIRSTKLEDSAMYFCASETGPAGANVLTFGAGSRLTVL.

As for this clone: At one end the junction does not follow the germline gene, possibly because of a read error. The V and J genes are TRBV10-1 and TRBJ1-2; D is perhaps TRBD1 (5 bases). Germline V CDR1 and CDR2: WNHNN, SYGVQD (reference sequence). CDR3 length equals 16 residues. The CDR3 DNA follows: TGCGCCAGCAGTGAGTCGACTTGCGGGGCCTCCTATGACTACACCTTC. Translation: CASSESTCGASYDYTF.

This chain uses TRBV7-2 with TRBJ2-2; D perhaps matches TRBD2 (5 bases). CDR3 length: 16 amino acids. The V end was cut by 3 bases, the J end by 1 base, with 12 bases between. The germline gives CDR1 SGHTA, CDR2 FQGNSA. The CDR3 protein is CASSFVAGQNTGELFF. The CDR3 coding sequence is TGTGCCAGCAGCTTTGTTGCGGGCCAGAACACCGGGGAGCTGTTTTTT.

The rearrangement uses TRBV28 and TRBJ1-5; 7 bases map to TRBD1. The CDR3 runs 16 residues. Germline CDR1 and CDR2: MDHEN and SYDVKM. V was pared by 5 bases and J by 4 bases, with 11 bases of the junction left unmatched. The CDR3 sequence: CASSPLKGAGNQPQHF. DNA for the CDR3: TGTGCCAGCAGTCCACTGAAGGGGGCTGGAAATCAGCCCCAGCATTTT.

V and J are TRBV11-1 and TRBJ1-2; D is undetermined. V lost 5 bases and J 1 base, leaving 11 bases between the germline ends. From germline, CDR1 is SGHAT and CDR2 FQDESV (reference sequence). The CDR3 is made up of 14 amino acids. CDR3 sequence (DNA): TGTGCCAGCAGCCTGCCCTCGAGTAACTATGGCTACACCTTC. Its translation is CASSLPSSNYGYTF.

The chain carries TRBV11-3 and TRBJ2-3; D gene unclear. The ends were cut back, 3 bases at V and 9 bases at J, with 10 bases in the middle. Germline CDR1 reads SGHNT; CDR2 reads YENEEA. The CDR3 totals 12 residues. The CDR3 DNA follows: TGTGCCAGCAGCTTGATGGCTGACACGCAGTATTTT. Its translation is CASSLMADTQYF.

This chain links TRBV12-3 or TRBV12-4 with TRBJ1-1, with D uncertain. The CDR3 has 13 amino acids. The ends were cut back, 3 bases at V and 3 bases at J, with 8 bases in the middle. The CDR3 region has the DNA TGTGCCAGCAGTTTGGGATCCGACACTGAAGCTTTCTTT. It specifies CASSLGSDTEAFF.

The gene calls are TRBV7-2 and TRBJ1-2, with D perhaps matching TRBD1 (6 bases). In germline, CDR1 is SGHTA, CDR2 FQGNSA. This CDR3 is 16 amino acids long. The V and J ends lost 6 bases and 4 bases respectively, with 21 bases between them. Here the CDR3 reads CASRAYTTGQSYGYTF. CDR3 nucleotides: TGTGCCAGCAGAGCTTATACTACTGGACAGTCCTATGGCTACACCTTC.

The rearrangement links TRBV15 to TRBJ2-7; perhaps D is TRBD1 or TRBD2 (5 bases each). Germline CDR1 is LNHNV and CDR2 is YYDKDF (reference sequence). This CDR3 contains 15 residues. V lost 2 bases, J lost 4 bases, and 15 bases lay in between. The CDR3 spells CATSRTTGTLYEQYF. In DNA form, the CDR3 reads TGTGCCACCAGCAGAACCACCGGGACGCTTTACGAGCAGTACTTC.

The sample holds one count of this clone. The rearrangement joins TRBV15 to TRBJ1-1; D unclear. This CDR3 is built from 16 residues. Germline V gene sequence: CDR1 LNHNV, CDR2 YYDKDF (reference sequence). Trimming shortened V by 4 bases and J by 1 base, and 16 bases separated the two germline ends. The CDR3 nucleotides read TGTGCCACCAGCATTACGCGCCCGCCGAGGAACACTGAAGCTTTCTTT. This translates into CATSITRPPRNTEAFF.

This chain joins TRBV7-8 and TRBJ1-1; no clear D. Germline-derived CDR1 and CDR2 are SGHVS and FQNEAQ. V lost 5 bases and J lost 1, with 11 bases in between. There are 14 residues in the CDR3. The CDR3 region is CASSIHPENTEAFF. For the CDR3, the DNA is TGTGCCAGCAGCATCCATCCTGAGAACACTGAAGCTTTCTTT.

V gene TRBV2 combines with J gene TRBJ1-5, with 8 nucleotides matching TRBD1. The CDR3 runs to 14 residues. Germline trimming cut 6 bases from V and 4 bases from J; bases unmatched to any gene: 5. CDR1 is SNHLY, CDR2 FYNNEI, per germline. CDR3: CASSRQGPNQPQHF. CDR3 DNA sequence: TGTGCCAGCAGCAGACAGGGGCCTAATCAGCCCCAGCATTTT.

The chain has TRBV7-9 and TRBJ1-4, with D unclear. Germline V CDR1 and CDR2: SEHNR, FQNEAQ (reference sequence). CDR3 length: 15 amino acids. V gave up 1 base and J gave up 3 bases, with 9 bases separating them. The CDR3 DNA reads as TGTGCCAGCAGCTTAGATCGCGGGGCTAATGAAAAACTGTTTTTT. Translating it yields CASSLDRGANEKLFF.

The CDR3 loop is CASSSDRTETQYF. In nucleotides, the CDR3 is TGTGCCAGCAGCTCCGACAGGACAGAGACCCAGTACTTC. The chain joins TRBV7-2 to TRBJ2-5; D is possibly TRBD1 (6 bases). The CDR3 contains 13 residues. V lost 4 bases and J lost 4, with 10 bases in between. Germline assignment: CDR1 SGHTA and CDR2 FQGNSA.

J is TRBJ2-1 and V is TRBV6-5; TRBD2 aligns across 7 bases. The CDR3 has 14 residues. Per the germline V gene, CDR1 is MNHEY and CDR2 is SVGAGI. V shed 0 bases and J 13 bases; nucleotides not matched to a gene: 9. CDR3: CASSYSMRLADQFF. CDR3 nucleotides: TGTGCCAGCAGTTACTCCATGCGGCTAGCGGACCAGTTCTTC.

The chain recombines TRBV13 with TRBJ1-1; 10 bases fit TRBD1. The CDR3 covers 14 residues. Germline V gene lookup returns CDR1 PRHDT and CDR2 FYEKMQ (reference sequence). Losses at the gene ends were 4 bases for V and 3 bases for J; bases not matched to a gene: 2. The CDR3 DNA reads TGTGCCAGCAGCTCGGGGACAGGGGACACTGAAGCTTTCTTT. It codes for CASSSGTGDTEAFF. Together with reference TRBV13 and TRBJ1-1, the CDR3 gives the full variable domain: AAGVIQSPRHLIKEKRETATLKCYPIPRHDTVYWYQQGPGQDPQFLISFYEKMQSDKGSIPDRFSAQQFSDYHSELNMSSLELGDSALYFCASSSGTGDTEAFFGQGTRLTVV.

This rearrangement joins TRBV7-3 to TRBJ1-2; a possible D gene is TRBD1 (6 bases). Trimming pared 5 bases from V and 5 bases from J, leaving 18 bases between. The germline CDR1 and CDR2 sequences are SGHTA and FQGTGA. CDR3 length equals 15 residues. The CDR3 here is CASSPNGGRGYGYTF. The CDR3 nucleotides read TGTGCCAGCAGCCCCAACGGGGGCAGGGGATATGGCTACACCTTC.

The CDR3 sequence is CASRIQLTEAFF. The DNA of the CDR3 is TGTGCCAGCAGGATCCAATTGACTGAAGCTTTCTTT. V is TRBV11-2 and J is TRBJ1-1; the D is unclear. Germline V lookup: CDR1 SGHAT, CDR2 FQNNGV. V was shortened by 6 bases and J by 5 bases, with 10 bases between the two germline ends. The CDR3 consists of 12 residues.

The chain links TRBV11-2 to TRBJ2-3, with D uncertain. V lost 3 bases and J 2 bases, leaving 15 bases between the germline ends. The CDR3 is made up of 16 amino acids. Germline CDR1 reads SGHAT; CDR2 reads FQNNGV. CDR3 residues: CASSLTSRPPTDTQYF. The CDR3 nucleotides read TGTGCCAGCAGCTTGACCTCGAGGCCCCCCACAGATACGCAGTATTTT.

The chain carries TRBV6-1 and TRBJ2-7, with D unclear. CDR1 MNHNS and CDR2 SASEGT come from the germline V gene. Trimming shortened V by 3 bases and J by 4 bases, and 16 bases separated the two germline ends. The CDR3 contains 15 residues. The DNA for the CDR3 is TGTGCCAGCAGTGAGCTCCCCCGAGCAGTATACGAGCAGTACTTC. Its protein product is CASSELPRAVYEQYF.

The rearrangement joins TRBV3-1 (or the pseudogene TRBV3-2) to TRBJ2-3, with unresolved D. Trimming pared 7 bases from V and 2 bases from J, leaving 7 bases between. This CDR3 is 12 amino acids long. Germline loops: CDR1 LGHDT, CDR2 YNNKEL (reference sequence). CDR3 DNA: TGTGCCAGCAAGGGCGACACAGATACGCAGTATTTT. Its protein product is CASKGDTDTQYF.

The genes are TRBV29-1 and TRBJ2-1; 9 positions match TRBD1. CDR1 and CDR2 (germline): SQVTM, ANQGSEA. This CDR3 is built from 13 residues. Trimming removed 8 bases from V and 2 bases from J; junction bases left unmatched: 4. In DNA, the CDR3 is TGCAGCTTCGGGACAGGGCCCTACAATGAGCAGTTCTTC. Amino acids: CSFGTGPYNEQFF.

The genes are TRBV4-1 and TRBJ1-1, with a weak D call TRBD1 (6 bases). This CDR3 has 14 residues. Germline assignment: CDR1 MGHRA and CDR2 YSYEKL. Deletions cut 4 bases from V and 9 bases from J, with 18 bases between. The DNA for the CDR3 is TGCGCCAGCAGCCCCCGACAGGTCTTATCCCAAGCTTTCTTT. This sequence encodes CASSPRQVLSQAFF.

The V call is TRBV30, the J call TRBJ2-7; 7 positions match TRBD2. V shed 5 bases and J 3 bases; nucleotides not matched to a gene: 7. CDR3 size: 13 residues. Per the germline V gene, CDR1 is GTSNPN and CDR2 is SVGIG (reference sequence). CDR3 DNA sequence: TGTGCCTGGGGGGAGGGACTGAGCTACGAGCAGTACTTC. It yields the protein CAWGEGLSYEQYF.

The chain combines TRBV29-1 with TRBJ1-1, with no clear D. Per the germline V gene, CDR1 is SQVTM and CDR2 is ANQGSEA. V was cut by 6 bases and J by 1 base, with 6 bases left in between. The CDR3 consists of 11 residues. DNA for the CDR3: TGCAGCGTCACAGCGAACACTGAAGCTTTCTTT. Amino acid sequence: CSVTANTEAFF.

This chain links TRBV6-6 with TRBJ1-5, with D perhaps matching TRBD1 (5 bases). Germline V lookup: CDR1 MNHNY, CDR2 SVGAGI (reference sequence). The CDR3 loop spans 14 amino acids. The germline V and J ends were trimmed by 4 bases and 6 bases, with 13 bases remaining between them. CDR3 DNA sequence: TGTGCCAGCAGTTCCCCGGGTGGGGGTCAGCCCCAGCATTTT. Residues: CASSSPGGGQPQHF.

The V and J genes are TRBV28 and TRBJ1-1; the match to TRBD1 covers 7 bases. J was trimmed by 0 bases and V by 9 bases; bases with no gene match: 4. The CDR3 is 13 residues long. CDR1 is MDHEN, CDR2 SYDVKM, per germline. The CDR3 DNA is TGTGCCAGTAAGACAGGGATGAACACTGAAGCTTTCTTT. Translation gives CASKTGMNTEAFF.